This TCR delta chain was recovered during a study of gamma-delta T cells after stem cell transplantation. TCRdb ran CATT on the RT-PCR reads. The sample comprises around 13,000 delta-chain clones, around 30% of which are singletons, and 3.8% rests with the top ten. After removal of 0 bases from V and 3 bases from J, the junction contained 12 bases not matched to a gene. From germline, CDR1 is TSWWSYY and CDR2 QGS. There are 19 residues in the CDR3. The rearrangement uses TRDV1 and TRDJ1; 11 bases agree with TRDD3. Specimen: gamma-delta T cells. The TCR originated in a human donor. It is not recorded whose cells these are; they may come from a transplant donor. The DNA for the CDR3 is TGTGCTCTTGGGGAACTGAGTATAATTATTGGGGGATACGCCGATAAACTCATCTTT. As protein: CALGELSIIIGGYADKLIF.